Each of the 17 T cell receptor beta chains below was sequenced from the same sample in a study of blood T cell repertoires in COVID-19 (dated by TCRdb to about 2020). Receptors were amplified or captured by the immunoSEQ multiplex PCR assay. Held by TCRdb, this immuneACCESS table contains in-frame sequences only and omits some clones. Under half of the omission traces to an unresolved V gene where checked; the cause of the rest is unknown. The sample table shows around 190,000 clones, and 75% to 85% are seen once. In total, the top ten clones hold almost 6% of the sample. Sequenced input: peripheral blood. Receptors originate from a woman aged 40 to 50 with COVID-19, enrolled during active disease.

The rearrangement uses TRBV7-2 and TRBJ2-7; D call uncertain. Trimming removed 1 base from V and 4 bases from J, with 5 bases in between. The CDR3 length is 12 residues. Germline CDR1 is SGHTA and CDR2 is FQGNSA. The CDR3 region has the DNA TGTGCCAGCAGCTTAGATATGTACGAGCAGTACTTC. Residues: CASSLDMYEQYF. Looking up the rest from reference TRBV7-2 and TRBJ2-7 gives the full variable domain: GAGVSQSPSNKVTEKGKDVELRCDPISGHTALYWYRQSLGQGLEFLIYFQGNSAPDKSGLPSDRFSAERTGGSVSTLTIQRTQQEDSAVYLCASSLDMYEQYFGPGTRLTVT.

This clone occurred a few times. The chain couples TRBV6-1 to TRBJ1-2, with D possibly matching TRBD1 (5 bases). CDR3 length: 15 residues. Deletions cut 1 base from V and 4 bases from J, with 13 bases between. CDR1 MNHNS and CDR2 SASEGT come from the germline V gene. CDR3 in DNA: TGTGCCAGCAGTGAAGATTGGCAGGGATTCTATGGCTACACCTTC. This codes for CASSEDWQGFYGYTF.

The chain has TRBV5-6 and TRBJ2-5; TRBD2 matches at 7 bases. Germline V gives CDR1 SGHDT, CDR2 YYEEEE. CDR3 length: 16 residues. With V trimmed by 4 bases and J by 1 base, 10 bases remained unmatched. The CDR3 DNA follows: TGTGCCAGCAGCCCTTGGGCGGGAGAATTCCAAGAGACCCAGTACTTC. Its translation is CASSPWAGEFQETQYF.

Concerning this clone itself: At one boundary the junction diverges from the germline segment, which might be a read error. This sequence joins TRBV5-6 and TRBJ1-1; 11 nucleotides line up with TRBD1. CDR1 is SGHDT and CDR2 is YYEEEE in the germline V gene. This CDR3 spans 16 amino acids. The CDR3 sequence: CVSSLWGQGVNTEAFF. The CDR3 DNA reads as TGTGTCAGCAGCTTGTGGGGACAGGGGGTGAACACTGAAGCTTTCTTT.

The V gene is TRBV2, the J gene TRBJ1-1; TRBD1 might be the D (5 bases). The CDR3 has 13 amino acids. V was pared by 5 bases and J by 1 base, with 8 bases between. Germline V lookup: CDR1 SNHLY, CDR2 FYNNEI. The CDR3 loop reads CASSPQGNTEAFF. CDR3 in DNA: TGTGCCAGCAGTCCTCAGGGGAACACTGAAGCTTTCTTT. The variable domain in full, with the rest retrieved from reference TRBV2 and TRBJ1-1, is EPEVTQTPSHQVTQMGQEVILRCVPISNHLYFYWYRQILGQKVEFLVSFYNNEISEKSEIFDDQFSVERPDGSNFTLKIRSTKLEDSAMYFCASSPQGNTEAFFGQGTRLTVV.

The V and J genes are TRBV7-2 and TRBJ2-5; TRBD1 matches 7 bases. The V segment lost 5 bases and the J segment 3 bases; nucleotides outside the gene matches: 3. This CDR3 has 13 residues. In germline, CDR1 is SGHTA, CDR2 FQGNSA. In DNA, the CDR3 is TGTGCCAGCAGCCCGGGACAGAAAGAGACCCAGTACTTC. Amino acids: CASSPGQKETQYF.

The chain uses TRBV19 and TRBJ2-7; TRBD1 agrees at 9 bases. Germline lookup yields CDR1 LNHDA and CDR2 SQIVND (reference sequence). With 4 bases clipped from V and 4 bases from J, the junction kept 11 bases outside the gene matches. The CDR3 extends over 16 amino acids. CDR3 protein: CASSTTTGGGLYEQYF. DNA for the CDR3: TGTGCCAGTAGTACCACCACAGGGGGCGGACTTTACGAGCAGTACTTC.

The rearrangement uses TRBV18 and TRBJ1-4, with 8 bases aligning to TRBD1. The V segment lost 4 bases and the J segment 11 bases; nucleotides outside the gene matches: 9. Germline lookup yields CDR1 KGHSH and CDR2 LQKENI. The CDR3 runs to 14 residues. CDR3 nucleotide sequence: TGTGCCAGCTCACAAACCGGGACAGGAAACAAACTGTTTTTT. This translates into CASSQTGTGNKLFF.

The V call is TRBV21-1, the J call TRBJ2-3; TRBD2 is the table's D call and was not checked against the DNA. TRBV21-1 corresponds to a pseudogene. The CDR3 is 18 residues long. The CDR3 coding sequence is TGTGCCAGCAGCAAAGGAGAGGCTGTTCCCCTTCGGGGGGATACGCAGTATTTT. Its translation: CASSKGEAVPLRGDTQYF.

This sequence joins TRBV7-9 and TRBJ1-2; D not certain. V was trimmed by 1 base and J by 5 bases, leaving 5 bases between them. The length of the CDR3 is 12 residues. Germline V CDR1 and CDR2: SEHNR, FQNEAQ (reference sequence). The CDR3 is CASSLVGYGYTF. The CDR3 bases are TGTGCCAGCAGCTTAGTCGGGTATGGCTACACCTTC.

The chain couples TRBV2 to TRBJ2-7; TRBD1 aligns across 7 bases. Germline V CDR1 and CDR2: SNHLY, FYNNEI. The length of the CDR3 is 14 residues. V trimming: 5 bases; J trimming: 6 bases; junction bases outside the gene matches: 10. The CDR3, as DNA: TGTGCCAGCAGTATGTCTAACAGGGGTATCGAGCAGTACTTC. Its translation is CASSMSNRGIEQYF.

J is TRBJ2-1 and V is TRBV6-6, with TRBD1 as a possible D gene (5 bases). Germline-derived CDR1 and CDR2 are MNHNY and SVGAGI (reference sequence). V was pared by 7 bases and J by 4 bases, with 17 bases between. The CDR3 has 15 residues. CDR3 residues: CASIYGKGAYNEQFF. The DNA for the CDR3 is TGTGCCAGCATTTATGGGAAAGGGGCGTACAATGAGCAGTTCTTC.

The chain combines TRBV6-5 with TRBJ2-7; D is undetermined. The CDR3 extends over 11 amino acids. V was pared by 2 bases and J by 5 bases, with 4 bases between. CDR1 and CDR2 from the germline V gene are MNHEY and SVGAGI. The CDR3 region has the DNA TGTGCCAGCAGTTACAGCCACGAGCAGTACTTC. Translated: CASSYSHEQYF.

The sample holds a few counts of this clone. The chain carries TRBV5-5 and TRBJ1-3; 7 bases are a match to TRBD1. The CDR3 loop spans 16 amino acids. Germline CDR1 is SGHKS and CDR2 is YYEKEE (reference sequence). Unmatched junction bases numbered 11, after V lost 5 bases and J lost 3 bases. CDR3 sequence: CASRPSPTGYGNTIYF. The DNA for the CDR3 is TGTGCCAGCAGACCCTCGCCGACAGGGTATGGAAACACCATATATTTT.

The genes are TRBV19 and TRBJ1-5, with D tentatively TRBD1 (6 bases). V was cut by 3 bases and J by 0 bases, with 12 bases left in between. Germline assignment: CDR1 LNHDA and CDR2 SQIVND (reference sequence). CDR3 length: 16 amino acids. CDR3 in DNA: TGTGCCAGTAGTATGATGACAGGAGATAGCAATCAGCCCCAGCATTTT. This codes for CASSMMTGDSNQPQHF.

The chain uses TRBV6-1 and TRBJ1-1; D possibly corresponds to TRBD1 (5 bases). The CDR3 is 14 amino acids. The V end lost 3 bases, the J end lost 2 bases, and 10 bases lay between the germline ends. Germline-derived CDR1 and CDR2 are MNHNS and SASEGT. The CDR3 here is CASSDVWGNTEAFF. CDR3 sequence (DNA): TGTGCCAGCAGTGATGTCTGGGGCAACACTGAAGCTTTCTTT.

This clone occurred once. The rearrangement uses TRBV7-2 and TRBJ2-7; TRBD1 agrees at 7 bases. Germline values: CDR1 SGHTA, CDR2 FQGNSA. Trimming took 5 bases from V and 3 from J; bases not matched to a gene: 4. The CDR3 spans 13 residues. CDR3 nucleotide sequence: TGTGCCAGCAGCCCGAGACAGGGCTACGAGCAGTACTTC. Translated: CASSPRQGYEQYF.